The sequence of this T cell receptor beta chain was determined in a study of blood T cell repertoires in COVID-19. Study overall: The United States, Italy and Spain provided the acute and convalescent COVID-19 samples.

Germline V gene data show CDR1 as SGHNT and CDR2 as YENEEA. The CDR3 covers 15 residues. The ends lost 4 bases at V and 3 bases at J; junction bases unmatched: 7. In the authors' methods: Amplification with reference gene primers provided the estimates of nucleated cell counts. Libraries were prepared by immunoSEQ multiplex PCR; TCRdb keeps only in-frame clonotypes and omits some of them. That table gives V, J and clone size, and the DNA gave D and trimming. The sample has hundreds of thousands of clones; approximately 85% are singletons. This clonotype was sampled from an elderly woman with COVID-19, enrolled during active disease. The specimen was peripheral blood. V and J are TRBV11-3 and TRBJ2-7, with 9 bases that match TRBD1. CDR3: CASSSPGQGNYEQYF. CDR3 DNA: TGTGCCAGCAGCTCGCCGGGACAGGGAAACTACGAGCAGTACTTC.